Listed below are T cell receptor beta chains from one sample, sequenced in a study of blood T cell repertoires in COVID-19. Sequencing was performed with immunoSEQ multiplex PCR; in TCRdb, only in-frame clones are kept and a portion is missing. The sample has around 150,000 clones, roughly 80% seen once. Sample: peripheral blood. Receptors were obtained from a woman aged 55-69 years with acute or convalescent COVID-19. The CDR3 runs from the conserved cysteine through the conserved F or W. D genes are given only for firm matches. Rows may omit the clone size; those that give it use once, few, many or a size class.

J	D	size	V	CDR3	DNA
TRBJ2-7	TRBD2	NA	TRBV6-5	CASSTSGSYEQYF	TGTGCCAGCAGTACTAGCGGGTCCTACGAGCAGTACTTC
TRBJ1-6	NA	NA	TRBV19	CASMQGSSYNSPLHF	TGTGCCAGTATGCAGGGAAGCTCCTATAATTCACCCCTCCACTTT
TRBJ2-2	TRBD1	NA	TRBV28	CASSFGQGVGAGELFF	TGTGCCAGCAGTTTCGGTCAGGGGGTTGGAGCCGGGGAGCTGTTTTTT
TRBJ2-5	TRBD1	NA	TRBV4-1	CASSLGQDQETQYF	TGCGCCAGCAGCCTTGGACAGGACCAAGAGACCCAGTACTTC
TRBJ1-1	NA	NA	TRBV19	CASSIRGRGNTEAFF	TGTGCCAGTAGTATCAGGGGCAGGGGCAACACTGAAGCTTTCTTT
TRBJ2-1	TRBD2	once	TRBV11-2	CASSSGSGVLDEQFF	TGTGCCAGCAGTAGCGGGAGTGGGGTACTGGATGAGCAGTTCTTC
TRBJ2-7	NA	NA	TRBV7-9	CASSPISSYEQYF	TGTGCCAGCAGCCCCATCAGCTCCTACGAGCAGTACTTC
TRBJ1-1	NA	NA	TRBV18	CASSPWDTNLLNTEAFF	TGTGCCAGCTCACCATGGGACACTAATCTTTTGAACACTGAAGCTTTCTTT
TRBJ1-2	TRBD1	NA	TRBV19	CASSRQGSSYGYTF	TGTGCCAGTAGTCGACAGGGGTCCTCATATGGCTACACCTTC
TRBJ2-5	NA	NA	TRBV6-5	CASGRGQETQYF	TGTGCCAGCGGCCGGGGTCAAGAGACCCAGTACTTC
TRBJ1-2	NA	few	TRBV5-1	CASSLLDTNYGYTF	TGCGCCAGCAGCTTGTTGGACACTAACTATGGCTACACCTTC
TRBJ1-4	NA	NA	TRBV9	CASSPTGGPTNEKLFF	TGTGCCAGCAGCCCGACGGGGGGCCCAACTAATGAAAAACTGTTTTTT
TRBJ2-1	NA	once	TRBV29-1	CSVEDLEPADNEQFF	TGCAGCGTTGAAGATCTGGAGCCGGCAGACAATGAGCAGTTCTTC
TRBJ2-2	NA	NA	TRBV5-1	CASSPLQGSTGELFF	TGCGCCAGCAGCCCATTACAGGGTAGCACCGGGGAGCTGTTTTTT
TRBJ2-5	TRBD2	NA	TRBV5-4	CASSLVAGGVETQYF	TGTGCCAGCAGCTTGGTTGCGGGGGGTGTGGAGACCCAGTACTTC
TRBJ1-5	NA	NA	TRBV6-6	CASTKQGYQPQHF	TGTGCCAGCACCAAACAGGGATATCAGCCCCAGCATTTT
TRBJ2-1	TRBD2	NA	TRBV12-5	CASGLVLGTTTYNEQFF	TGTGCTAGTGGTTTGGTTCTCGGGACTACGACCTACAATGAGCAGTTCTTC
TRBJ2-2	TRBD2	NA	TRBV29-1	CSATGTSGRTANTGELFF	TGCAGCGCTACCGGGACTAGCGGGAGGACCGCGAACACCGGGGAGCTGTTTTTT
TRBJ1-2	TRBD1	NA	TRBV7-2	CASSPNGQGPYGYTF	TGTGCCAGCAGTCCGAACGGACAGGGGCCCTATGGCTACACCTTC
TRBJ2-5	NA	NA	TRBV5-4	CASSGVEAGETQYF	TGTGCCAGCAGTGGGGTTGAGGCGGGGGAGACCCAGTACTTC
TRBJ1-3	NA	NA	TRBV5-6	CASSLLAQGSVTIYF	TGTGCCAGCAGCTTGCTAGCGCAGGGTAGTGTTACCATATATTTT
TRBJ1-6	NA	NA	TRBV3-1/TRBV3-2	CASSQTGYNSPLHF	TGTGCCAGCAGCCAAACAGGGTATAATTCACCCCTCCACTTT
TRBJ1-6	NA	NA	TRBV6-6	CASRHTREGGSPLHF	TGTGCCAGCAGACACACAAGGGAGGGTGGTTCACCCCTCCACTTT